Detailed here is one T cell receptor (beta chain). This clonotype has a count of ten or more. The antigen it recognizes is unknown. Base qualities are not provided; no much larger clone lies one nucleotide away. The TCR beta CDR3 regions were amplified from RNA transcripts. The TCR CDR3 was subjected to a first round of RT-PCR using the HTBI primer set and the Qiagen OneStep RT-PCR kit. Libraries were constructed in a second round of multiplex PCR, after which size selection and purification were performed. Libraries were sequenced paired-end with 100 bp reads on an Illumina HiSeq2000. From the authors' description of their analysis: SOAPnuke was used to process the raw data, removing reads that contained adapters or uncalled bases, had a mean Phred below 15, or lacked an exact match to the constant primer or identifier. COPE v1.2.5 was used to merge high-quality paired reads, and clonotypes were defined as unique nucleotide sequences. Clonotypes were aligned to IMGT TRBV, TRBD and TRBJ reference segments using MiTCR v1.1. Analysis was restricted to V-J combinations with a frequency above 0.0001, which covered 99.2% of repertoires. A TCS score was defined as the ratio of F50 (clonal expansion) to E x V (chaos), with BLOSUM62-based TCRdist applied between CDR3 peptides within each V-J. Welch's t-statistics and random forest reduced fewer than 550 V-J features to about 12, which were used in a naive Bayes classifier (R e1071). Clones were called with MiXCR by TCRdb after fastp trimmed the public reads at Q25, and only in-frame beta chains were retained. A single entry per CDR3 protein holds the most common genes and DNA from its merged rows. V and J calls and clone size were set by TCRdb, not the authors. The sample records 730,000 or so distinct CDR3 sequences, around a sixth of which are singletons. The top ten clonotypes cover approximately 15% of the sample.

Hyperthyroidism patients were aged 18 to 65 years and newly diagnosed, with disease duration of less than 2 months. The study excluded patients with uncontrolled infections, other autoimmune diseases, pregnancy or lactation. Clinical symptoms, serum thyroxine and TRAb, thyroid ultrasound, and orbital computed tomography formed the basis for the diagnoses. For progressor patients, blood was drawn at the first diagnosis of hyperthyroidism, before any ophthalmopathy symptoms had appeared. PBMCs were separated from 10 ml of fresh peripheral blood using Ficoll-Paque density gradient centrifugation. Progressor patients were first diagnosed with Graves' hyperthyroidism and then developed ophthalmopathy during follow-up. Total RNA was extracted with Trizol reagent, and quality was checked on an Agilent 2100 Bioanalyzer. The sample is drawn from a study of T cells in Graves' hyperthyroidism and ophthalmopathy (dated 2019 in TCRdb). General notes on the study: Peripheral blood samples were taken at the time of initial diagnosis, prior to any treatment. TCR V-J signatures able to tell the groups apart were searched for in a discovery cohort of approximately 95 patients, of whom more than 40 had Graves' ophthalmopathy and around 58 had stable Graves' hyperthyroidism. Prospective prediction of ophthalmopathy was tested in an independent validation cohort of approximately 19 hyperthyroidism patients and roughly 16 patients who later progressed to ophthalmopathy. The 95 to 100 discovery patients were randomly divided into training and test sets at a 7:3 ratio. In addition, the study compared T-cell repertoires in thyroid tissue and in blood from roughly 6 Graves' hyperthyroidism patients. After sampling, hyperthyroidism patients received methimazole starting at 30 mg daily, and ophthalmopathy patients received high-dose intravenous methylprednisolone. According to the paper, TCR Vbeta CDR3 sequencing was carried out on about 140 peripheral blood samples, which came from approximately 43 ophthalmopathy, fewer than 80 hyperthyroidism and 17 progressor patients. Overall study outcomes, separate from this receptor: A 13 V-J signature model separated ophthalmopathy from stable hyperthyroidism, with about 90% sensitivity and 81.08% specificity in cross-validation and 80%/75% in testing. Sample size was not statistically predetermined, and investigators were not blinded to group allocation. In validation, progression to ophthalmopathy was predicted by the model with 55% to 71% sensitivity and roughly 72% specificity, a median of around 5.9 months before onset. Most expanded thyroid clonotypes (frequency above 0.001) were also detected in blood, a finding suggesting that blood repertoires may reflect thyroid immune responses.

The germline V end is reduced by 6 bases and the J end by 4 bases; junction bases left unmatched: 5. For CDR1 and CDR2, the germline V gene (reference sequence) lists LGHDT and YNNKEL. The cysteine opens and the phenylalanine closes a CDR3 of 14 amino acids. The only DNA kept is the CDR3, 42 bases in frame from the first base. The receptor was derived from a woman in her forties or fifties with Graves' hyperthyroidism that later progressed to Graves' ophthalmopathy. The sample consisted of blood. Recombination joined TRBV3-1 with TRBJ1-1, and 10 junction bases match TRBD1. The CDR3 reads CASRRTGGATEAFF. The DNA reads as follows: TGTGCCAGCAGGAGGACAGGGGGTGCCACTGAAGCTTTCTTT.